These 11 T cell receptor beta chains were sequenced from one sample in a study of control samples from healthy donors and cancer patients. Libraries were prepared by immunoSEQ multiplex PCR; TCRdb keeps only in-frame clonotypes and omits some of them. The table includes approximately 86,000 clones, roughly 84% detected once. Source material: blood. Receptors were obtained from a woman between 35 and 50 years old in good health.

The chain combines TRBV4-2 with TRBJ1-4, with D unclear. This CDR3 spans 15 amino acids. CDR1 is LGHNA and CDR2 is YNFKEQ in the germline V gene. V was pared by 0 bases and J by 0 bases, with 5 bases between. This CDR3 is CASSQDSATNEKLFF. CDR3 bases: TGTGCCAGCAGCCAAGACTCTGCAACTAATGAAAAACTGTTTTTT.

The J gene is TRBJ2-7, the V gene TRBV9; D is perhaps TRBD1 (5 bases). The CDR3 totals 14 residues. V lost 4 bases and J 1 base, leaving 12 bases between the germline ends. From germline, CDR1 is SGDLS and CDR2 YYNGEE. The CDR3: CASSRQQDSYEQYF. The DNA of the CDR3 is TGTGCCAGCAGCAGACAACAGGATTCCTACGAGCAGTACTTC. The whole variable domain, remainder taken from reference TRBV9 and TRBJ2-7, is DSGVTQTPKHLITATGQRVTLRCSPRSGDLSVYWYQQSLDQGLQFLIQYYNGEERAKGNILERFSAQQFPDLHSELNLSSLELGDSALYFCASSRQQDSYEQYFGPGTRLTVT.

This clone was found a few times. This chain joins TRBV30 and TRBJ1-3; no clear D. Trimming shortened V by 8 bases and J by 2 bases, and 22 bases separated the two germline ends. The germline V gene encodes CDR1 GTSNPN and CDR2 SVGIG (reference sequence). This CDR3 spans 16 amino acids. CDR3 protein: CAGTGRESGAGNTIYF. In nucleotides, the CDR3 is TGTGCCGGTACCGGGAGAGAAAGTGGCGCTGGAAACACCATATATTTT.

The CDR3 region has the DNA TGCGCCAGCAGCTTGCCCTACGGACAGGGGAACACTGAAGCTTTCTTT. Amino acids: CASSLPYGQGNTEAFF. This chain links TRBV5-1 with TRBJ1-1, with 8 positions matching TRBD1. V gave up 1 base and J gave up 1 base; unmatched junction bases: 6. CDR1 is SGHRS, CDR2 YFSETQ, per germline. CDR3 length: 16 residues.

J is TRBJ1-5 and V is TRBV5-6, with TRBD1 identical over 12 bases. V gave up 4 bases and J gave up 2 bases; unmatched junction bases: 13. The CDR3 loop spans 19 amino acids. Germline V gene sequence: CDR1 SGHDT, CDR2 YYEEEE. The CDR3 nucleotides read TGTGCCAGCAGCCGTACCTGGGACAGGGGGCTGGAAGGCAATCAGCCCCAGCATTTT. It is translated as CASSRTWDRGLEGNQPQHF.

This sequence joins TRBV5-8 and TRBJ1-4; 8 nucleotides match TRBD1. Germline V lookup: CDR1 SGHTS, CDR2 YDEGEE. V dropped 4 bases and J dropped 8; count of bases not matched to a gene: 10. The CDR3 consists of 15 residues. CDR3 amino acids: CASSDGDRRGEKLFF. The CDR3 DNA sequence: TGTGCCAGCAGCGACGGGGACAGGAGGGGAGAAAAACTGTTTTTT.

The chain combines TRBV6-4 with TRBJ2-1, with D possibly matching TRBD2 (5 bases). Between the trimmed V and J ends, which lost 3 bases and 5 bases, there was a span of 8 bases. The CDR3 extends over 13 amino acids. Germline CDR1 is MRHNA and CDR2 is SNTAGT. In DNA form, the CDR3 reads TGTGCCAGCAGTGAAGGAGGTCACAATGAGCAGTTCTTC. Translated, it gives CASSEGGHNEQFF.

The rearrangement links TRBV13 to TRBJ1-1; D ambiguous. V lost 0 bases and J lost 1, with 3 bases in between. The CDR3 is 13 residues long. Germline assignment: CDR1 PRHDT and CDR2 FYEKMQ (reference sequence). The CDR3 sequence is CASSLGPNTEAFF. CDR3 bases: TGTGCCAGCAGCTTAGGTCCGAACACTGAAGCTTTCTTT.

This chain links TRBV7-2 with TRBJ1-2; tentatively, D is TRBD1 (5 bases). Germline loops: CDR1 SGHTA, CDR2 FQGNSA. The CDR3 is 14 residues long. Between the trimmed V and J ends, which lost 4 bases and 4 bases, there was a span of 13 bases. CDR3 sequence (DNA): TGTGCCAGCAGCTCGGAAGTTGGGGCCTATGGCTACACCTTC. This translates into CASSSEVGAYGYTF. Full variable domain (rest looked up from reference TRBV7-2 and TRBJ1-2): GAGVSQSPSNKVTEKGKDVELRCDPISGHTALYWYRQSLGQGLEFLIYFQGNSAPDKSGLPSDRFSAERTGGSVSTLTIQRTQQEDSAVYLCASSSEVGAYGYTFGSGTRLTVV.

The rearrangement uses TRBV25-1 and TRBJ2-2, with 8 bases matching TRBD1. Germline CDR1 is MGHDK and CDR2 is SYGVNS. The CDR3 has 15 residues. V shed 4 bases and J 4 bases; nucleotides not matched to a gene: 5. CDR3: CASSGRTGTTGELFF. The CDR3 coding sequence is TGTGCCAGCAGTGGGCGGACAGGGACCACCGGGGAGCTGTTTTTT.

The chain carries TRBV27 and TRBJ2-1, with 9 bases fitting TRBD1. This CDR3 is built from 16 residues. Germline assignment: CDR1 MNHEY and CDR2 SMNVEV (reference sequence). Losses at the gene ends were 6 bases for V and 7 bases for J; bases not matched to a gene: 13. CDR3 DNA: TGTGCCAGCAGCACAGGGGGCAAGGGGGCTCGTAATGAGCAGTTCTTC. It codes for CASSTGGKGARNEQFF.